These 11 T cell receptor beta chains originate from one sample sequenced in a study of vaccination and CD4 T cells after COVID-19. The Oncomine TCR Beta short-read assay was what sequenced the DNA obtained from cultured CD4+ T cells. TCRdb ran MiXCR on the PCR reads and lists one entry per CDR3 protein. The sample includes 15,000 to 20,000 distinct CDR3 sequences, 30% to 40% of them seen just once. The treatment here: approximately 10-day PBMC culture with coronavirus spike peptide pools or control peptides (ViraFEST assay). These receptors' targets are unknown. Sample: CD4+ T cells from blood, cultured in vitro, taken before SARS-CoV-2 vaccination. The source is a human donor who received a COVID-19 vaccine.

This clonotype is classed as medium-sized. The V and J genes are TRBV7-2 and TRBJ1-2; TRBD1 is a possible D gene (6 bases). CDR3 length: 17 residues. V was shortened by 1 base and J by 6 bases, with 21 bases between the two germline ends. Germline V CDR1 and CDR2: SGHTA, FQGNSA. CDR3 in amino acids: CASSLEFSTGYLHGYTF. CDR3 nucleotide sequence: TGTGCCAGCAGCTTAGAATTCAGTACAGGGTACCTACATGGCTACACCTTC.

This clonotype was seen only a few times. The V gene is TRBV7-2, the J gene TRBJ2-5; 8 bases line up with TRBD2. V lost 5 bases and J lost 5; bases outside the gene matches: 4. CDR1 is SGHTA, CDR2 FQGNSA, per germline. The CDR3 length is 13 residues. In nucleotides, the CDR3 is TGTGCCAGCAGCCCGGGGGGGCCGGAGACCCAGTACTTC. Its protein product is CASSPGGPETQYF.

The gene calls are TRBV7-2 and TRBJ2-7; 7 bases match TRBD2. In germline, CDR1 is SGHTA, CDR2 FQGNSA. There are 16 residues in the CDR3. With 2 bases clipped from V and 0 bases from J, the junction kept 7 bases outside the gene matches. The CDR3 DNA sequence: TGTGCCAGCAGCTTATTCCCCCGGGGGGACTCCTACGAGCAGTACTTC. Its protein product is CASSLFPRGDSYEQYF.

A few counts support this clonotype. The chain has TRBV6-1 and TRBJ2-5, with 9 bases identical to TRBD1. Germline V gene data show CDR1 as MNHNS and CDR2 as SASEGT. After removal of 5 bases from V and 5 bases from J, the junction contained 3 bases not matched to a gene. The CDR3 is 13 residues long. CDR3: CASSLDRGETQYF. CDR3 nucleotides: TGTGCCAGCAGTCTAGACAGGGGGGAGACCCAGTACTTC.

The genes are TRBV7-2 and TRBJ2-5; D uncertain. Germline lookup yields CDR1 SGHTA and CDR2 FQGNSA. The CDR3 contains 13 residues. V was pared by 1 base and J by 1 base, with 4 bases between. This chain's CDR3 is CASSLGIQETQYF. CDR3 sequence (DNA): TGTGCCAGCAGCTTAGGTATCCAAGAGACCCAGTACTTC.

This clonotype was recorded a few times. The chain is built from TRBV20-1 and TRBJ2-2, with 8 bases matching TRBD2. J was trimmed by 7 bases and V by 0 bases; bases with no gene match: 13. The CDR3 extends over 17 amino acids. Germline loops: CDR1 DFQATT, CDR2 SNEGSKA (reference sequence). CDR3 nucleotides: TGCAGTGCTAGAGATGATCGGGGGGGGCGGTTGGTCGGGGAGCTGTTTTTT. Translation: CSARDDRGGRLVGELFF.

The chain combines TRBV5-1 with TRBJ2-3; tentatively, D is TRBD1 (6 bases). The CDR3 is made up of 14 amino acids. CDR1 is SGHRS and CDR2 is YFSETQ in the germline V gene. Deletions cut 7 bases from V and 1 base from J, with 13 bases between. CDR3 region: CASGRDTGTDTQYF. As DNA, the CDR3 is TGCGCCAGCGGACGGGACACAGGCACAGATACGCAGTATTTT.

This clonotype occurred a few times. The chain links TRBV30 to TRBJ1-5; D is possibly TRBD1 (6 bases). CDR1 and CDR2 from the germline V gene are GTSNPN and SVGIG (reference sequence). This CDR3 comprises 13 residues. With 1 base removed from V and 9 bases from J, the gap between germline ends came to 13 bases. CDR3 amino acids: CAWSGGGGWPQHF. CDR3 DNA: TGTGCCTGGAGTGGGGGGGGCGGGTGGCCCCAGCATTTT.

The chain is built from TRBV10-3 and TRBJ1-1, with 7 bases that match TRBD1. The CDR3 loop spans 13 amino acids. Germline values: CDR1 ENHRY, CDR2 SYGVKD. V was clipped by 9 bases and J by 1 base; unmatched bases: 5. As DNA, the CDR3 is TGTGCCATTGGGACAGCAACGAACACTGAAGCTTTCTTT. It is translated as CAIGTATNTEAFF.

This clonotype was counted a few times. V is TRBV10-1 and J is TRBJ2-1; 9 bases are shared with TRBD2. The CDR3 has 14 amino acids. V dropped 4 bases and J dropped 6; count of bases not matched to a gene: 4. Germline V gene data show CDR1 as WNHNN and CDR2 as SYGVQD (reference sequence). The CDR3: CASSAAGLANEQFF. CDR3 sequence (DNA): TGCGCCAGCAGTGCGGCGGGACTAGCCAATGAGCAGTTCTTC.

The chain uses TRBV12-3 or TRBV12-4 and TRBJ2-1; no clear D. The V and J ends lost 7 bases and 7 bases respectively, with 20 bases between them. The CDR3 spans 15 residues. The DNA of the CDR3 is TGTGCCAGCACCCGCCTACACACAGCCCTAAATGAGCAGTTCTTC. Translated, it gives CASTRLHTALNEQFF.